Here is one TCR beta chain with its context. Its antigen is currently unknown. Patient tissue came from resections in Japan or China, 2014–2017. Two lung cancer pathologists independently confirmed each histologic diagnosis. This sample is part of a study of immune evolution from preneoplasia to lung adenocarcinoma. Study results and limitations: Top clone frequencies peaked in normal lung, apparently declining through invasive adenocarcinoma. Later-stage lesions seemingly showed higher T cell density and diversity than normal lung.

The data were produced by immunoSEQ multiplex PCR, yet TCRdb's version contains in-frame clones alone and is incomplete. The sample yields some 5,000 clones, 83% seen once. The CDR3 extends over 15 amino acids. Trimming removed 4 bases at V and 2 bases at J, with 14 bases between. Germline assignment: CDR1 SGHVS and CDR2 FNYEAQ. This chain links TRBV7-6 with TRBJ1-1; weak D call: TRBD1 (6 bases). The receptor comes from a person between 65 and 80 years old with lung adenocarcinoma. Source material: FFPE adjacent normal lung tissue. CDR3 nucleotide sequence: TGTGCCAGCAGCTCTAGGGGGGGAGCAAACACTGAAGCTTTCTTT. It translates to CASSSRGGANTEAFF.